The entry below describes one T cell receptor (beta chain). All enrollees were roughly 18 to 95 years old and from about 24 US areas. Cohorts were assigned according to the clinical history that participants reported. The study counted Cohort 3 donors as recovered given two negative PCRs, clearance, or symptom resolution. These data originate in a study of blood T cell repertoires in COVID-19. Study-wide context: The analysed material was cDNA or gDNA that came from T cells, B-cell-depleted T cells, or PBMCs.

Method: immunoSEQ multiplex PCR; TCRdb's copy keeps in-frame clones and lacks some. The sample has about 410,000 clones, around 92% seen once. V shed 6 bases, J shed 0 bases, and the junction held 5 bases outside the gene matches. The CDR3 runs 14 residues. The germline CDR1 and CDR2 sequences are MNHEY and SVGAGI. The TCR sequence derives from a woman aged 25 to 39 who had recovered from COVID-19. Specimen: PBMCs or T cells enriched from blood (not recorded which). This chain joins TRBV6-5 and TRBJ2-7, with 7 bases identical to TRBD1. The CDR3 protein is CASRGQLNSYEQYF. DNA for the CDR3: TGTGCCAGCAGGGGACAGCTGAACTCCTACGAGCAGTACTTC.